This is a list of T cell receptor beta chains from one sample in a study of T cells in Graves' hyperthyroidism and ophthalmopathy. TCRdb re-derived calls from the multiplex PCR reads in MiXCR, one entry per CDR3 protein. Found here are under 250,000 distinct CDR3 sequences, roughly 22% of them singletons; the top ten hold around 40%. Sequencing used blood. These receptors originate from a woman aged 40 to 50 with Graves' ophthalmopathy. CDR3s include the opening cysteine and the closing phenylalanine or tryptophan. Fields, in order: J gene, V gene, CDR3 length, D gene, clone size, CDR3 DNA, CDR3 protein. The D gene is left open where the match is weak. Clone size, where shown, is once, few, many, or a class for clones that have expanded.

TRBJ2-7 | TRBV6-5 | 17 | TRBD2 | many | TGTGCCAGCAGTTACTCGTATGCATTTAGCGGGAGCGAGGAGCAGTACTTC | CASSYSYAFSGSEEQYF
TRBJ2-7 | TRBV13 | 15 | TRBD1 | many | TGTGCCAGCAGCTTATCGGACAGGGAAGGGTACGAGCAGTACTTC | CASSLSDREGYEQYF
TRBJ1-2 | TRBV2 | 12 | TRBD1 | many | TGTGCCAGCAGAGGACAGGACTATGGCTACACCTTC | CASRGQDYGYTF
TRBJ2-7 | TRBV12-3/TRBV12-4 | 12 | . | many | TGTGCCAGCAGTTTGGCGGGGGCCGAGCAGTACTTC | CASSLAGAEQYF
TRBJ1-3 | TRBV5-8 | 16 | . | many | TGTGCCAGCAGCTTCTACTTTACTTTCTCTGGAAACACCATATATTTT | CASSFYFTFSGNTIYF
TRBJ1-1 | TRBV3-1 | 13 | . | many | TGTGCCAGCAGCCTCCAGGGCGGCCGGGAAGCTGTCTTT | CASSLQGGREAVF
TRBJ2-5 | TRBV6-1 | 15 | . | . | TGTGCCAGCAGCAGGGGACTGAACTTGGGTGAGAACCAGTACTTC | CASSRGLNLGENQYF
TRBJ1-6 | TRBV6-1 | 15 | . | many | TGTGCCAGCACCCTGGGTCGGACAGATAATTCACCCCTCCACTTT | CASTLGRTDNSPLHF
TRBJ2-7 | TRBV28 | 14 | . | many | TGTGCCAGCAGAACCGGGTCTCCATCCTACGAGCAGTACTTC | CASRTGSPSYEQYF
TRBJ2-7 | TRBV2 | 16 | TRBD2 | many | TGTGCCAGCAGTGATTCGGTTAGCGGGAGAAACTACGAGCAGTACTTC | CASSDSVSGRNYEQYF
TRBJ1-1 | TRBV27 | 15 | TRBD1 | . | TGTGCCAGCAGTTCGCCGGGACAGGGATACACTGAAGCTTTCTTT | CASSSPGQGYTEAFF
TRBJ2-5 | TRBV15 | 14 | . | few | TGTGCCACCAGCAGAGATCTAAGGGGAGAGACCCAGTACTTC | CATSRDLRGETQYF
TRBJ1-1 | TRBV30 | 14 | TRBD1 | once | TGTGCCTGGACCGGGACAGGGGTCGTTTCTGAAGCTTTCTTT | CAWTGTGVVSEAFF
TRBJ1-3 | TRBV25-1 | 19 | . | many | TGTGCCAGCAGTGGTATGATAGGCGGCCGGTCGAGCTCTGGAAACACCATATATTTT | CASSGMIGGRSSSGNTIYF
TRBJ2-5 | TRBV28 | 17 | TRBD2 | . | TGTGCCAGCACTCTACCGGGACTAGCGGGGGGTAGGGGGACCCAGTACTTC | CASTLPGLAGGRGTQYF
TRBJ2-7 | TRBV15 | 18 | . | many | TGTGCCACCAGCAGAGAGGGCGGCGGGTCCACTATAACCTACGAGCAGTACTTC | CATSREGGGSTITYEQYF
TRBJ2-5 | TRBV11-2 | 20 | TRBD2 | many | TGTGCCAGCAGCTTAGGTCCTGGGGTAGCGGGAGGGAAGAAACAAGAGACCCAGTACTTC | CASSLGPGVAGGKKQETQYF
TRBJ1-5 | TRBV28 | 15 | TRBD1 | many | TGTGCCAGCAGAAGACAGGGTTTCCCAAATCAGCCCCAGCATTTT | CASRRQGFPNQPQHF
TRBJ2-7 | TRBV3-1 | 17 | . | . | TGTGCCAGCAGCCAAGCTTTTAGTCAGGGGGGAGCCTACGAGCAGTACTTC | CASSQAFSQGGAYEQYF
TRBJ2-3 | TRBV27 | 17 | TRBD2 | many | TGTGCCAGCAGTTTAAAGGCGGGAGGAACACGCACAGATACGCAGTATTTT | CASSLKAGGTRTDTQYF
TRBJ1-1 | TRBV7-9 | 12 | . | many | TGTGCCAGCAAAGGGGTGGGTGCTGAAGCTTTCTTT | CASKGVGAEAFF
TRBJ2-2 | TRBV5-1 | 17 | TRBD2 | . | TGCGCCAGCAGCCGGAGCGGGAGGGCCGGGAACACCGGGGAGCTGTTTTTT | CASSRSGRAGNTGELFF
TRBJ1-5 | TRBV12-3/TRBV12-4 | 13 | . | many | TGTGCCAGCAGTTGGTGGGTCAATCAGCCCCAGCATTTT | CASSWWVNQPQHF
TRBJ2-7 | TRBV9 | 14 | . | many | TGTGCCAGCAGCGCGCCGGAGGGGGGCTACGAGCAGTACTTC | CASSAPEGGYEQYF
TRBJ1-1 | TRBV28 | 17 | . | many | TGTGCCAGCAGTTTATCAACATTTGGGGAGGGAAGGAGTGAAGCTTTCTTT | CASSLSTFGEGRSEAFF
TRBJ2-5 | TRBV29-1 | 14 | TRBD2 | . | TGCAGCACCGGACTAGCGGGGGGGCAAGAGACCCAGTACTTC | CSTGLAGGQETQYF
TRBJ2-7 | TRBV2 | 14 | TRBD2 | many | TGTGCCAGCAGTGGACTAGCGGGAGCCTACGAGCAGTACTTC | CASSGLAGAYEQYF
TRBJ1-5 | TRBV16 | 16 | TRBD1 | many | TGTGCCAGCAGCCAATCGGGACAGGGTAGCAATCAGCCCCAGCATTTT | CASSQSGQGSNQPQHF
TRBJ2-7 | TRBV6-5 | 14 | TRBD1 | . | TGTGCCAGCAAGTTAGACAGGGCGCTCTACGAGCAGTACTTC | CASKLDRALYEQYF
TRBJ2-2 | TRBV15 | 15 | . | many | TGTGCCACCAGCAGAGAGGAAACGGAGGCCGGGGAGCTGTTTTTT | CATSREETEAGELFF
TRBJ2-4 | TRBV6-5 | 13 | TRBD2 | . | TGTGCCTGCTGTAGCGGGAGAGGAAGATTTCAGTACTTC | CACCSGRGRFQYF
TRBJ2-2 | TRBV4-1 | 14 | TRBD2 | many | TGCGCCAGCAGCCAAGTGACGGGAGGAGGGGAGCTGTTTTTT | CASSQVTGGGELFF
TRBJ2-7 | TRBV15 | 12 | . | once | TGTGCCACCAGCTCCCCGACCTACGAGCAGTACTTC | CATSSPTYEQYF
TRBJ2-7 | TRBV14 | 15 | TRBD2 | many | TGTGCCAGCAGCCAATTAGGCGGGAGTGTCAACGAGCAGTACTTC | CASSQLGGSVNEQYF
TRBJ2-7 | TRBV20-1 | 13 | . | many | TGCAGTGCTCCTAGGGACGGCACCTACGAGCAGTACTTC | CSAPRDGTYEQYF
TRBJ2-7 | TRBV10-3 | 14 | TRBD1 | many | TGTGCCATCAGTACGACAGGGGCACACTACGAGCAGTACTTC | CAISTTGAHYEQYF
TRBJ2-5 | TRBV5-1 | 15 | . | . | TGCGCCAGCAGCTTGGAGACGACCCCAAGGGAGACCCAGTACTTC | CASSLETTPRETQYF
TRBJ2-4 | TRBV20-1 | 15 | . | . | TGCAGTGCTACCCTGGACTCACGTAGCAAAAACATTCAGTACTTC | CSATLDSRSKNIQYF
TRBJ2-7 | TRBV25-1 | 12 | . | many | TGTGCCAGCAGTGAGGGGGCCGGGGAGCAGTACTTC | CASSEGAGEQYF
TRBJ1-5 | TRBV6-1 | 16 | . | many | TGTGCCAGCAGTGAAATGTGGGTAGCGAGCAATCAGCCCCAGCATTTT | CASSEMWVASNQPQHF
TRBJ1-1 | TRBV19 | 12 | . | many | TGTGCCAGTAGTCAGGGATTGTCTGAAGCTTTCTTT | CASSQGLSEAFF